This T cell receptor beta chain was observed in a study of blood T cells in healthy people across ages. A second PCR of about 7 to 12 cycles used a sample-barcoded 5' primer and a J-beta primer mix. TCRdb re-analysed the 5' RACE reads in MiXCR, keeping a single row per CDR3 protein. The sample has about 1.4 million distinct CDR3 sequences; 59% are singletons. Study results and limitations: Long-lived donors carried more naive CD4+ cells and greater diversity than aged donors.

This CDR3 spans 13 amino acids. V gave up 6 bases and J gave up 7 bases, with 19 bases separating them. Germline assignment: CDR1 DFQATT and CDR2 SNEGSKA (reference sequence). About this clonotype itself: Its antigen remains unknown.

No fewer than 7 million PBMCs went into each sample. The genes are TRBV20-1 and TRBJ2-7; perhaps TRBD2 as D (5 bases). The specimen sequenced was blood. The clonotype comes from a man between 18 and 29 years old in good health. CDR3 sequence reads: CSAPQAGMGEQYF. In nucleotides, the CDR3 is TGCAGTGCCCCCCAGGCGGGTATGGGGGAGCAGTACTTC.